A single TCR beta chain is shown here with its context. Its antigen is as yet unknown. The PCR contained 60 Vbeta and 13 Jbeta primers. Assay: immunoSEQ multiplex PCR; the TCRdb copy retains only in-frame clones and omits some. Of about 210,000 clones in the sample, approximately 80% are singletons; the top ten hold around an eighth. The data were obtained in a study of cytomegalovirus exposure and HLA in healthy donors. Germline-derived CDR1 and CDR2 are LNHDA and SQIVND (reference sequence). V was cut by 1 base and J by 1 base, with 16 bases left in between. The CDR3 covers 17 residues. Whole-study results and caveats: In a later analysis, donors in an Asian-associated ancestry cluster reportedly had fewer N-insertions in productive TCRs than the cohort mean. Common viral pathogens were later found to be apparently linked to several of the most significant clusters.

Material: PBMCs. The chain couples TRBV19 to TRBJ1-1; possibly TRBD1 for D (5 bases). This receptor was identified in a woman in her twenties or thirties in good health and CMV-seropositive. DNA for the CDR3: TGTGCCAGTAGTATAGGACAGTTTAGAGGTAAGAACACTGAAGCTTTCTTT. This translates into CASSIGQFRGKNTEAFF.